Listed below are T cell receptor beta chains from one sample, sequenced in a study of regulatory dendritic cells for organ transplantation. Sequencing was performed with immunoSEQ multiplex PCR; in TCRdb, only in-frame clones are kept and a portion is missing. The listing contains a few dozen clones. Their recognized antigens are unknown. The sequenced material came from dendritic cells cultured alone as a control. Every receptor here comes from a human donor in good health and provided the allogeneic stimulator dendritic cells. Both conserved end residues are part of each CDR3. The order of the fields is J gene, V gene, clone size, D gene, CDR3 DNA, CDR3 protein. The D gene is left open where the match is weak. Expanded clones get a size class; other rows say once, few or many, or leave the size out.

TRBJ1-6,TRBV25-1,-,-,TGTGCCAGCAGTGCCAGTTATAATTCACCCCTCCACTTT,CASSASYNSPLHF
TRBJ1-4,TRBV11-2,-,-,TGTGCCAGCAGCCGCAACACAGGCGCGGCTAATGAAAAACTGTTTTTT,CASSRNTGAANEKLFF
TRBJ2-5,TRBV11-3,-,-,TGTGCCAGCAGCGCGGGGACAGACCAAGAGACCCAGTACTTC,CASSAGTDQETQYF
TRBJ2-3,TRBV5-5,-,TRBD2,TGTGCCAGCAGCTCCACTAGCGTCATGACAGATACGCAGTATTTT,CASSSTSVMTDTQYF
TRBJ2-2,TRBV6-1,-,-,TGTGCCAGCAGGGGCAACAGGGAAACCGGGGAGCTGTTTTTT,CASRGNRETGELFF
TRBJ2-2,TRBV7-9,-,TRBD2,TGTGCCAGCAGGGAAGGGCTAGCGGAGATTAACACCGGGGAGCTGTTTTTT,CASREGLAEINTGELFF
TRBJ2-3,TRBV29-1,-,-,TGCAGCGCCTCCTCCACAGATACGCAGTATTTT,CSASSTDTQYF
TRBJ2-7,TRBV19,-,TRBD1,TGTGCCAGTAGTAAGGGGCCAGGGGGCAGGCCTTCCTCCTACGAGCAGTACTTC,CASSKGPGGRPSSYEQYF
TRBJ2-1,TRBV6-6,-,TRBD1,TGTGCCAGCAGTGCAGGGGGACAGGGAGATGAGCAGTTCTTC,CASSAGGQGDEQFF
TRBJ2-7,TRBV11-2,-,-,TGTGCCAGCAGCTTAGAGGCACAGGCCAACTACGAGCAGTACTTC,CASSLEAQANYEQYF
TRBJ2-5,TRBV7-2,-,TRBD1,TGTGCCAGCAGCTTAGGAGGGGGCAGGGGGGAGACCCAGTACTTC,CASSLGGGRGETQYF
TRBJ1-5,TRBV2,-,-,TGTGCCAGCAGTTCAGAGGGTAGTTCTCACAATCAGCCCCAGCATTTT,CASSSEGSSHNQPQHF
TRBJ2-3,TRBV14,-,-,TGTGCCAGCAGCCACCTGACAGCCAGCACAGATACGCAGTATTTT,CASSHLTASTDTQYF
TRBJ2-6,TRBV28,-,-,TGTGCCAGCAGTTTGACACAAAGTCGGGCCAACGTCCTGACTTTC,CASSLTQSRANVLTF
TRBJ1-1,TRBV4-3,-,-,TGCGCCAGCAGCCAAGCAGGCACTGAAGCTTTCTTT,CASSQAGTEAFF
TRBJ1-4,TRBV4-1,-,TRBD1,TGCGCCAGCAGCCCCCAGGGGGCGCGCCCTGATGAAAAACTGTTTTTT,CASSPQGARPDEKLFF
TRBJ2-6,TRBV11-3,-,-,TGTGCCAGCAGCTTTTACGAATCTCGACAAAGTCGGGCCAACGTCCTGACTTTC,CASSFYESRQSRANVLTF
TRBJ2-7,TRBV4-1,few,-,TGCGCCAGCAGCCAAGACCAATCGGGATCCGGCCGCTCTACCTACGAGCAGTACTTC,CASSQDQSGSGRSTYEQYF
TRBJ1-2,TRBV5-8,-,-,TGTGCCAGCAGCTTGGGGCGTTGGGAGGGCTACACCTTC,CASSLGRWEGYTF
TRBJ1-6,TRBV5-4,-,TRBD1,TGTGCCAGCAGCTTGGAGGACAGGGCTTCACCCCTCCACTTT,CASSLEDRASPLHF
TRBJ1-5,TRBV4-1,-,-,TGCGCCAGCAGCTCGAGTGTCAATCAGCCCCAGCATTTT,CASSSSVNQPQHF
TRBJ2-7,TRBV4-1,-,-,TGCGCCAGCAGCCTATCGGACAAATCCTACGAGCAGTACTTC,CASSLSDKSYEQYF